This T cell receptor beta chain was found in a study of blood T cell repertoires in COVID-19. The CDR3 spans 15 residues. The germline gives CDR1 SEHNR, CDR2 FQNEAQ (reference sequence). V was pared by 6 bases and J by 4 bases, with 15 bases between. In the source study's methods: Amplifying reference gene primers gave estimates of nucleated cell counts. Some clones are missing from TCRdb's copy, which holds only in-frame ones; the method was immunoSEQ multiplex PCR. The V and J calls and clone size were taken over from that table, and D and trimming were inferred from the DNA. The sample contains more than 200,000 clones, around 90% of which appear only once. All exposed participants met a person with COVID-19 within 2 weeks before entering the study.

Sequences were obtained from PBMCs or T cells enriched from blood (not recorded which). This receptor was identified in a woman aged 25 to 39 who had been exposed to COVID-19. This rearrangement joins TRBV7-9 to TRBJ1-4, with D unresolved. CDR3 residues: CASRTRNTRNEKLFF. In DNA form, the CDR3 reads TGTGCCAGCAGAACCAGGAACACCCGTAATGAAAAACTGTTTTTT.